Each of the 28 T cell receptor beta chains below was sequenced from the same sample in a study of blood T cell repertoires in COVID-19. Here immunoSEQ multiplex PCR was the method, and the copy in TCRdb shows in-frame clones only, minus some. The data contain about 370,000 clones, about 90% of them singletons. Sequenced: peripheral blood. The receptor source for this set is a man in his late teens or twenties with active or convalescent COVID-19.

The chain couples TRBV15 to TRBJ2-1; TRBD2 matches 13 bases. Losses at the gene ends were 1 base for V and 8 bases for J; bases not matched to a gene: 2. CDR3 size: 15 residues. Germline V gene lookup returns CDR1 LNHNV and CDR2 YYDKDF (reference sequence). Here the CDR3 DNA reads TGTGCCACCAGCAGAGGGACTAGCGGGAGCGATGAGCAGTTCTTC. Amino acid sequence: CATSRGTSGSDEQFF.

The rearrangement uses TRBV11-3 and TRBJ2-7; TRBD2 matches at 8 bases. CDR3 length: 15 amino acids. Trimming removed 2 bases from V and 3 bases from J; junction bases left unmatched: 6. Germline lookup yields CDR1 SGHNT and CDR2 YENEEA. CDR3 sequence (DNA): TGTGCCAGCAGCTTAAGAGCGGGGGCCTTCTACGAGCAGTACTTC. It is translated as CASSLRAGAFYEQYF.

This chain joins TRBV19 and TRBJ1-1, with a weak D call TRBD1 (6 bases). The CDR3 loop spans 14 amino acids. From germline, CDR1 is LNHDA and CDR2 SQIVND (reference sequence). Trimming shortened V by 9 bases and J by 0 bases, and 14 bases separated the two germline ends. CDR3 bases: TGTGCCAGCCTCCGGACAGATCTGAACACTGAAGCTTTCTTT. Protein product: CASLRTDLNTEAFF.

V is TRBV25-1 and J is TRBJ1-3, with a possible D match to TRBD1 (6 bases). CDR3 length: 17 amino acids. Trimming took 3 bases from V and 3 from J, leaving 18 bases between them. Germline CDR1 and CDR2: MGHDK and SYGVNS. This CDR3 is CASSDLRGGVYGNTIYF. Here the CDR3 DNA reads TGTGCCAGCAGTGACCTCCGAGGGGGGGTTTATGGAAACACCATATATTTT.

CDR3 DNA: TGTGCCAGCAGTCCTGACCTCGGGGGGTACTATGGCTACACCTTC. Protein product: CASSPDLGGYYGYTF. This sequence joins TRBV3-1 (or the pseudogene TRBV3-2) and TRBJ1-2; TRBD1 is a possible D gene (5 bases). Germline loops: CDR1 LGHDT, CDR2 YNNKEL (reference sequence). Trimming pared 6 bases from V and 3 bases from J, leaving 17 bases between. The CDR3 is 15 residues long.

This chain uses TRBV27 with TRBJ2-1; no definite D call. Germline CDR1 and CDR2: MNHEY and SMNVEV (reference sequence). V lost 2 bases to trimming and J lost 1 base, with 12 bases between them. This CDR3 is 16 amino acids long. DNA of the CDR3: TGTGCCAGCAGTTTAAGCAGATACGGGTCCTACAATGAGCAGTTCTTC. This codes for CASSLSRYGSYNEQFF.

This clone was detected a few times. The chain couples TRBV27 to TRBJ2-3; the match to TRBD2 covers 9 bases. The V gene's germline CDR1 is MNHEY and CDR2 SMNVEV (reference sequence). There are 14 residues in the CDR3. J gave up 3 bases and V 7 bases, and 5 bases lay outside the gene matches. The CDR3 region has the DNA TGTGCCAGCAAGGGGGCGGGAGGGACAGATACGCAGTATTTT. It is translated as CASKGAGGTDTQYF.

The chain carries TRBV21-1 and TRBJ2-3; the DNA was not compared with TRBD2, the D call given in the table. TRBV21-1 is described as a pseudogene. CDR3 size: 17 residues. In DNA, the CDR3 is TGTGCCAGCAGCAAACCTACAAAGACTAGCGGCGAAGATACGCAGTATTTT. It specifies CASSKPTKTSGEDTQYF.

The J gene is TRBJ2-2, the V gene TRBV5-5; TRBD2 aligns across 15 bases. The CDR3 contains 18 residues. With 3 bases clipped from V and 5 bases from J, the junction kept 8 bases outside the gene matches. CDR1 is SGHKS and CDR2 is YYEKEE in the germline V gene (reference sequence). CDR3 loop: CASSWGLAGGIKTGELFF. The CDR3 DNA follows: TGTGCCAGCAGCTGGGGACTAGCGGGAGGAATCAAGACCGGGGAGCTGTTTTTT.

The chain carries TRBV19 and TRBJ1-5, with D unresolved. V was cut by 5 bases and J by 2 bases, with 19 bases left in between. Looked up from germline, CDR1 is LNHDA and CDR2 is SQIVND (reference sequence). The length of the CDR3 is 17 residues. DNA of the CDR3: TGTGCCAGTAGTCCCACCGGCAGACAAGCGGGCAATCAGCCCCAGCATTTT. It translates to CASSPTGRQAGNQPQHF.

This clone was observed once. This CDR3 is CASSPINRLNTEAFF. The CDR3 region has the DNA TGTGCCAGCAGCCCAATTAACAGGTTGAACACTGAAGCTTTCTTT. The rearrangement joins TRBV6-5 to TRBJ1-1, with D possibly being TRBD1 (5 bases). Germline assignment: CDR1 MNHEY and CDR2 SVGAGI. V shed 6 bases and J shed 0 bases, with 14 bases lying between them. This CDR3 comprises 15 residues.

The V gene is TRBV4-2, the J gene TRBJ2-7; D possibly corresponds to TRBD2 (6 bases). This CDR3 contains 17 residues. V was shortened by 3 bases and J by 6 bases, with 24 bases between the two germline ends. Germline CDR1 reads LGHNA; CDR2 reads YNFKEQ. CDR3 bases: TGTGCCAGCAGCCATACTTCGGGAGAGGAGCAGAGAGCCGAGCAGTACTTC. This codes for CASSHTSGEEQRAEQYF.

The chain carries TRBV11-1 and TRBJ2-3; D gene uncertain. Germline V gene sequence: CDR1 SGHAT, CDR2 FQDESV (reference sequence). This CDR3 contains 14 residues. V lost 2 bases and J lost 2, with 8 bases in between. This chain's CDR3 is CASSLWANTDTQYF. Here the CDR3 DNA reads TGTGCCAGCAGCTTATGGGCAAACACAGATACGCAGTATTTT.

The genes are TRBV7-9 and TRBJ2-7; a weak D match, TRBD1 (5 bases). The CDR3 runs 16 residues. V was trimmed by 2 bases and J by 4 bases, leaving 18 bases between them. Germline V gives CDR1 SEHNR, CDR2 FQNEAQ (reference sequence). DNA of the CDR3: TGTGCCAGCAGCTTAAGCCAGGGCGGACGCGTTTACGAGCAGTACTTC. The encoded protein is CASSLSQGGRVYEQYF. The full variable domain, rest sourced from reference TRBV7-9 and TRBJ2-7, is DTGVSQNPRHKITKRGQNVTFRCDPISEHNRLYWYRQTLGQGPEFLTYFQNEAQLEKSRLLSDRFSAERPKGSFSTLEIQRTEQGDSAMYLCASSLSQGGRVYEQYFGPGTRLTVT.

The chain uses TRBV7-9 and TRBJ2-1, with a weak D call TRBD1 (6 bases). The V gene's germline CDR1 is SEHNR and CDR2 FQNEAQ (reference sequence). V shed 5 bases and J shed 5 bases, with 22 bases lying between them. The CDR3 is made up of 17 amino acids. In DNA form, the CDR3 reads TGTGCCAGCAGCCCACCTCTGTTGGGACACACCAACAATGAGCAGTTCTTC. This gives the protein CASSPPLLGHTNNEQFF.

A single count supports this clone. The J gene is TRBJ2-5, the V gene TRBV2, with TRBD1 identical over 9 bases. V lost 6 bases and J lost 3; bases outside the gene matches: 5. CDR1 is SNHLY, CDR2 FYNNEI, per germline. The CDR3 is 14 amino acids. This chain's CDR3 is CASRWTGAKETQYF. The CDR3, as DNA: TGTGCCAGCAGGTGGACAGGGGCGAAAGAGACCCAGTACTTC.

The rearrangement links TRBV19 to TRBJ1-4; 7 bases map to TRBD1. J lost 6 bases, V lost 3 bases, and 4 bases had no gene match. Germline V gene lookup returns CDR1 LNHDA and CDR2 SQIVND (reference sequence). This CDR3 has 14 amino acids. CDR3 in DNA: TGTGCCAGTAGTATCACAGGGGTGGATGAAAAACTGTTTTTT. Translated, it gives CASSITGVDEKLFF.

This chain connects TRBV28 to TRBJ2-7; 12 bases are a match to TRBD2. This CDR3 is 15 amino acids long. Germline CDR1 MDHEN, CDR2 SYDVKM. J gave up 2 bases and V 5 bases, and 4 bases lay outside the gene matches. CDR3 DNA sequence: TGTGCCAGCAGTCGGACTAGCGGGGAGACCTACGAGCAGTACTTC. Translating it yields CASSRTSGETYEQYF.

J is TRBJ2-2 and V is TRBV5-4, with TRBD2 matching over 8 bases. The CDR3 consists of 19 residues. V lost 4 bases and J lost 5; bases outside the gene matches: 19. Germline assignment: CDR1 SGHNT and CDR2 YYREEE (reference sequence). The CDR3 coding sequence is TGTGCCAGCAGCCGCACAGGTCAGAGAAGCGGGAGTACTACCGGGGAGCTGTTTTTT. Amino acid sequence: CASSRTGQRSGSTTGELFF.

This sequence joins TRBV11-2 and TRBJ2-1; 9 bases are shared with TRBD2. The CDR3 spans 15 residues. Germline assignment: CDR1 SGHAT and CDR2 FQNNGV. Unmatched junction bases numbered 12, after V lost 7 bases and J lost 8 bases. The CDR3 region is CASTLLRGGNDEQFF. CDR3 bases: TGTGCCAGCACCCTATTGCGGGGGGGTAATGATGAGCAGTTCTTC.

The J gene is TRBJ2-5, the V gene TRBV27; 9 bases fit TRBD1. The CDR3 runs 15 residues. Germline-derived CDR1 and CDR2 are MNHEY and SMNVEV (reference sequence). Trimming at V came to 5 bases and at J to 5 bases, leaving 9 bases not matched to a gene. The CDR3 protein is CASSPRQDRGETQYF. In DNA form, the CDR3 reads TGTGCCAGCAGTCCTCGCCAGGACAGGGGCGAGACCCAGTACTTC.

This rearrangement joins TRBV28 to TRBJ1-2; a weak D match, TRBD1 (5 bases). Trimming removed 3 bases at V and 8 bases at J, with 16 bases between. Germline CDR1 is MDHEN and CDR2 is SYDVKM. CDR3 length equals 14 residues. Here the CDR3 DNA reads TGTGCCAGCAGTTTGCGGACACCGAACGACGGCTACACCTTC. Amino acids: CASSLRTPNDGYTF.

The V gene is TRBV13, the J gene TRBJ2-3; 7 bases line up with TRBD2. J lost 6 bases, V lost 5 bases, and 11 bases had no gene match. This CDR3 is built from 15 residues. Germline V gives CDR1 PRHDT, CDR2 FYEKMQ (reference sequence). CDR3 nucleotide sequence: TGTGCCAGCAGCGCAGCGGGACGGCCCCGGGATACGCAGTATTTT. It is translated as CASSAAGRPRDTQYF. The complete variable domain, with remaining parts taken from reference TRBV13 and TRBJ2-3, reads AAGVIQSPRHLIKEKRETATLKCYPIPRHDTVYWYQQGPGQDPQFLISFYEKMQSDKGSIPDRFSAQQFSDYHSELNMSSLELGDSALYFCASSAAGRPRDTQYFGPGTRLTVL.

The chain has TRBV7-2 and TRBJ1-3; D is ambiguous. There are 15 residues in the CDR3. Germline CDR1 SGHTA, CDR2 FQGNSA. Between the trimmed V and J ends, which lost 4 bases and 0 bases, there was a span of 10 bases. The CDR3 nucleotides are TGTGCCAGCAGCTCCCGGTCCCGCTCTGGAAACACCATATATTTT. This sequence encodes CASSSRSRSGNTIYF.

DNA for the CDR3: TGTGCCAGCAGGGACAGGGCGGACGAGCAGTACTTC. Translated, it gives CASRDRADEQYF. The chain joins TRBV6-5 to TRBJ2-7, with 8 bases matching TRBD1. V lost 6 bases to trimming and J lost 5 bases; unmatched junction nucleotides: 3. The CDR3 consists of 12 residues. CDR1 is MNHEY and CDR2 is SVGAGI in the germline V gene.

This clone was picked up one time. The CDR3 reads CASSFAVNQPQHF. The DNA for the CDR3 is TGTGCCAGCAGCTTCGCAGTAAATCAGCCCCAGCATTTT. The chain carries TRBV11-2 and TRBJ1-5; D is ambiguous. The ends were cut back, 3 bases at V and 4 bases at J, with 7 bases in the middle. This CDR3 spans 13 amino acids. The germline V gene has CDR1 SGHAT and CDR2 FQNNGV. The full variable domain, rest sourced from reference TRBV11-2 and TRBJ1-5, is EAGVAQSPRYKIIEKRQSVAFWCNPISGHATLYWYQQILGQGPKLLIQFQNNGVVDDSQLPKDRFSAERLKGVDSTLKIQPAKLEDSAVYLCASSFAVNQPQHFGDGTRLSIL.

The chain combines TRBV7-9 with TRBJ1-5; 9 nucleotides agree with TRBD1. Germline assignment: CDR1 SEHNR and CDR2 FQNEAQ (reference sequence). The ends lost 1 base at V and 3 bases at J; junction bases unmatched: 10. The length of the CDR3 is 18 residues. The CDR3 region is CASSLVRTRDRVNQPQHF. In DNA form, the CDR3 reads TGTGCCAGCAGCTTAGTTCGCACCCGGGACAGGGTCAATCAGCCCCAGCATTTT.

The chain links TRBV9 to TRBJ2-4, with TRBD1 matching 8 bases. Germline trimming cut 0 bases from V and 6 bases from J; bases unmatched to any gene: 5. Germline CDR1 SGDLS, CDR2 YYNGEE. This CDR3 is built from 15 residues. This CDR3 is CASSVGDRRGNIQYF. The CDR3 DNA reads TGTGCCAGCAGCGTAGGGGACAGGAGGGGAAACATTCAGTACTTC.